This T cell receptor (beta chain) derives from a study of blood T cell repertoires in COVID-19. Study-wide background: The United States, Italy and Spain provided the acute and convalescent COVID-19 samples. PBMCs, B-cell-depleted T cells, or T cells provided the cDNA or gDNA that made up the material.

Original methodology: Researchers report that nucleated cell counts were estimated from reference gene primer amplification. The protocol was immunoSEQ multiplex PCR, while the TCRdb copy is restricted to in-frame clones and leaves out a portion. V, J and clone size are taken as reported in that table, and D and trimming were inferred from the DNA itself. The sample has tens of thousands of clones; more than 70% are singletons. The CDR3 is 13 residues long. Trimming removed 6 bases at V and 8 bases at J, with 16 bases between. The germline gives CDR1 SGHTA, CDR2 FQGTGA. Material: peripheral blood. This receptor was taken from a man in his 60s with active or convalescent COVID-19. The V call is TRBV7-3, the J call TRBJ1-1; D is uncertain. Here the CDR3 reads CASSVSHPKEAFF. CDR3 in DNA: TGTGCCAGCAGTGTAAGCCACCCGAAGGAAGCTTTCTTT.